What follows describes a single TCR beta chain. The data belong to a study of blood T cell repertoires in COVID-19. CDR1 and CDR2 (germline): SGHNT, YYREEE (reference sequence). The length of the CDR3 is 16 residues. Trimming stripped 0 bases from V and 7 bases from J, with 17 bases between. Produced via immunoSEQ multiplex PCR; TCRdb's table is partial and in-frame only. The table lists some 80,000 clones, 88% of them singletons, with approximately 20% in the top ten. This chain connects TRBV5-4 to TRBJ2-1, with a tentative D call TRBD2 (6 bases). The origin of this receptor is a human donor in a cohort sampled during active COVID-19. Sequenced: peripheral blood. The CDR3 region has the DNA TGTGCCAGCAGCTTGGGACTAGGCGGGTTGTCGAATGAGCAGTTCTTC. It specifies CASSLGLGGLSNEQFF.